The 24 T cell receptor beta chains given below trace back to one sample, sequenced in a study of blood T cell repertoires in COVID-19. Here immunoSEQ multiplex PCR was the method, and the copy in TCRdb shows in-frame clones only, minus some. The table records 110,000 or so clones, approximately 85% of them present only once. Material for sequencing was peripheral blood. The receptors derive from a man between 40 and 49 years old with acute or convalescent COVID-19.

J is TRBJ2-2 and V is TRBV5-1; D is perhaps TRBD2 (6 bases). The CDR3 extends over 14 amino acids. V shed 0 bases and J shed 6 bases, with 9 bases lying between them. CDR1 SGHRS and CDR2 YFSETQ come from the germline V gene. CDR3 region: CASSLVTGAGELFF. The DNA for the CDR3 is TGCGCCAGCAGCTTGGTGACGGGGGCCGGGGAGCTGTTTTTT. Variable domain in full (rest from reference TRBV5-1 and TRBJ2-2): KAGVTQTPRYLIKTRGQQVTLSCSPISGHRSVSWYQQTPGQGLQFLFEYFSETQRNKGNFPGRFSGRQFSNSRSEMNVSTLELGDSALYLCASSLVTGAGELFFGEGSRLTVL.

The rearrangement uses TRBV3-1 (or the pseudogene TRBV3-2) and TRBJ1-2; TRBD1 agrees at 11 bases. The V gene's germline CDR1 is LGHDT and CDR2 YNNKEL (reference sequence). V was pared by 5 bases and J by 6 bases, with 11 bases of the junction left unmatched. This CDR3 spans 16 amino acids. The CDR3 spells CASSNLPGQGEDGYTF. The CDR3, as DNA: TGTGCCAGCAGCAACCTACCGGGACAGGGGGAAGATGGCTACACCTTC.

CDR3 bases: TGCAGTGGATCAGGGAATGAGCAGTTCTTC. Amino acid sequence: CSGSGNEQFF. J is TRBJ2-1 and V is TRBV20-1; a weak D match, TRBD1 (5 bases). Between the trimmed V and J ends, which lost 7 bases and 7 bases, there was a span of 8 bases. The CDR3 loop spans 10 amino acids. CDR1 and CDR2 from the germline V gene are DFQATT and SNEGSKA (reference sequence).

The CDR3 coding sequence is TGTGCCACCTCCACCAGGGCAGGGTGGTCAGATACGCAGTATTTT. This codes for CATSTRAGWSDTQYF. The V call is TRBV24-1, the J call TRBJ2-3, with D perhaps matching TRBD1 (5 bases). In germline, CDR1 is KGHDR, CDR2 SFDVKD. V gave up 9 bases and J gave up 4 bases, with 19 bases separating them. The CDR3 extends over 15 amino acids.

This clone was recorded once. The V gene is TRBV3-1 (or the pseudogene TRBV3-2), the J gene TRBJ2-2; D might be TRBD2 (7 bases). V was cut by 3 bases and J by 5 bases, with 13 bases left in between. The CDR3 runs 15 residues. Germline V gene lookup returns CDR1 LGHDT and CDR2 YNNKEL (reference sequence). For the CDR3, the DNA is TGTGCCAGCAGCCATGGGGGGGCTGGAACCGGGGAGCTGTTTTTT. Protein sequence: CASSHGGAGTGELFF.

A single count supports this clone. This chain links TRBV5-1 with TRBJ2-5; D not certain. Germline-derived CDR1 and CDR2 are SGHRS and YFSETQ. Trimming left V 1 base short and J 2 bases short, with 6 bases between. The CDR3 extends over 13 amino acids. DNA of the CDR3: TGCGCCAGCAGCTTGCCGGAGCAAGAGACCCAGTACTTC. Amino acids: CASSLPEQETQYF.

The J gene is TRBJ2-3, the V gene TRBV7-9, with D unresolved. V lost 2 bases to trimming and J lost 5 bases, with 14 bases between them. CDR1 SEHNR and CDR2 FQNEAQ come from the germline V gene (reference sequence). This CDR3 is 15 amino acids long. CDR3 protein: CASSLLGDLRDTQYF. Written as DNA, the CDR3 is TGTGCCAGCAGCTTACTCGGAGACCTAAGAGATACGCAGTATTTT.

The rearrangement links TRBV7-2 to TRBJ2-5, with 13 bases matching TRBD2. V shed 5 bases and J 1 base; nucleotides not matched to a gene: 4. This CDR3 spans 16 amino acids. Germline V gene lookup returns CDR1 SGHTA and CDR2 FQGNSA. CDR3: CASSPGLAGVQETQYF. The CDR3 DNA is TGTGCCAGCAGCCCCGGACTAGCGGGGGTCCAAGAGACCCAGTACTTC.

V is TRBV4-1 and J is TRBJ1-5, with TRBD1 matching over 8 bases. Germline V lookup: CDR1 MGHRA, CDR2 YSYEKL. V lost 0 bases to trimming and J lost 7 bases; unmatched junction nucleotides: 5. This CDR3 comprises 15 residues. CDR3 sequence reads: CASSQDGQGEQPQHF. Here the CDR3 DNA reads TGCGCCAGCAGCCAAGACGGACAGGGAGAACAGCCCCAGCATTTT.

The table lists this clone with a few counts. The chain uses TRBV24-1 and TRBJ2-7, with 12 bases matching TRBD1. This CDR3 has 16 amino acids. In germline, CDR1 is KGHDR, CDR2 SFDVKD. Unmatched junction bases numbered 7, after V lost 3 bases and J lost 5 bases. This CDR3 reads CATSDPGTGGFHEQYF. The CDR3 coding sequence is TGTGCCACCAGTGATCCCGGGACAGGGGGCTTCCACGAGCAGTACTTC.

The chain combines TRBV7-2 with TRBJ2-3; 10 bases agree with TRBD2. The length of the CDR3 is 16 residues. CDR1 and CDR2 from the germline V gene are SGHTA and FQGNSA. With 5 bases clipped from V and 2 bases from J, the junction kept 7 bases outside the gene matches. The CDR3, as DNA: TGTGCCAGCAGCCCACCTAGCGGGGGATACACAGATACGCAGTATTTT. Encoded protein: CASSPPSGGYTDTQYF. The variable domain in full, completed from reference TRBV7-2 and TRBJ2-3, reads GAGVSQSPSNKVTEKGKDVELRCDPISGHTALYWYRQSLGQGLEFLIYFQGNSAPDKSGLPSDRFSAERTGGSVSTLTIQRTQQEDSAVYLCASSPPSGGYTDTQYFGPGTRLTVL.

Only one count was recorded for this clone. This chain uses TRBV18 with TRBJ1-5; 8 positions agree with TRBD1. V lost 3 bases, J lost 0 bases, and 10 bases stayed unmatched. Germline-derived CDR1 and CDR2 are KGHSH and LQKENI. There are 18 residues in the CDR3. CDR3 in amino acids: CASSPLAGGVSSNQPQHF. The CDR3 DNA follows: TGTGCCAGCTCACCCCTGGCAGGGGGCGTTTCTAGCAATCAGCCCCAGCATTTT.

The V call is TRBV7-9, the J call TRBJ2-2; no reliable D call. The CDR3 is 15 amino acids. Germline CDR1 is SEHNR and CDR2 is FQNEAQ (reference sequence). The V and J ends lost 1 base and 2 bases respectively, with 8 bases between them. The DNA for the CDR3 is TGTGCCAGCAGCTTAGGTGTTATAAACACCGGGGAGCTGTTTTTT. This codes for CASSLGVINTGELFF. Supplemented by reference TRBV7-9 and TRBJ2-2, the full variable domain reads DTGVSQNPRHKITKRGQNVTFRCDPISEHNRLYWYRQTLGQGPEFLTYFQNEAQLEKSRLLSDRFSAERPKGSFSTLEIQRTEQGDSAMYLCASSLGVINTGELFFGEGSRLTVL.

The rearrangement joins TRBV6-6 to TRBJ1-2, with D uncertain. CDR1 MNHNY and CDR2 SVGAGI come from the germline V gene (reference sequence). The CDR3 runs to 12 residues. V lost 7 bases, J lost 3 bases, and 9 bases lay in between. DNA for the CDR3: TGTGCCAGCAAAGCCAGCGACTATGGCTACACCTTC. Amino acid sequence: CASKASDYGYTF.

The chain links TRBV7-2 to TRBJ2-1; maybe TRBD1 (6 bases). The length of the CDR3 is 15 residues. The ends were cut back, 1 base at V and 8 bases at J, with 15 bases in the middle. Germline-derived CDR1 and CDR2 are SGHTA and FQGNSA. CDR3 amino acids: CASSLGQAARDEQFF. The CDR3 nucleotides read TGTGCCAGCAGCTTAGGACAGGCGGCGAGGGATGAGCAGTTCTTC.

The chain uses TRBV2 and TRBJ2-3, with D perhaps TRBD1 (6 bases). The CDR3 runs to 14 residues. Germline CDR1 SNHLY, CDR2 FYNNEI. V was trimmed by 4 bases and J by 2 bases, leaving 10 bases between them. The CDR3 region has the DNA TGTGCCAGCAGTGTTAACAGGGCCACAGATACGCAGTATTTT. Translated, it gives CASSVNRATDTQYF.

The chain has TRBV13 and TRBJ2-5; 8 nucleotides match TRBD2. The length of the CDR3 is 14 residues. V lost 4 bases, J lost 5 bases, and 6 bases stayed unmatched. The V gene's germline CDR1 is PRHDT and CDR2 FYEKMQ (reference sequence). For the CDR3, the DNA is TGTGCCAGCAGCTCGGGAGGGGCAGGGGAGACCCAGTACTTC. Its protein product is CASSSGGAGETQYF.

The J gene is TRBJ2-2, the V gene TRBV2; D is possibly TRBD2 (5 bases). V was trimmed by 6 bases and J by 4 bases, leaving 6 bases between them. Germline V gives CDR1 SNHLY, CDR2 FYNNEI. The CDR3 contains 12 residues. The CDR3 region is CASSTSTGELFF. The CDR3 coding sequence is TGTGCCAGCAGCACTAGCACCGGGGAGCTGTTTTTT.

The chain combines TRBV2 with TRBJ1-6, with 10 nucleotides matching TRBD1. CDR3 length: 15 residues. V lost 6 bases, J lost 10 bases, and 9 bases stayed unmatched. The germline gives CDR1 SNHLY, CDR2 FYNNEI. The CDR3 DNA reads TGTGCCAGCAGGGATTCCGGGACAGGGGCCTCACCCCTCCACTTT. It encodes CASRDSGTGASPLHF.

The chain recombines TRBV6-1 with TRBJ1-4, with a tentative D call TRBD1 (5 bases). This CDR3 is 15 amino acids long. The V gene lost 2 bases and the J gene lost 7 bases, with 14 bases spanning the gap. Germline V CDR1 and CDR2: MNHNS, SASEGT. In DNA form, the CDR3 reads TGTGCCAGCAGTGAAATGGGCAGGGCGGTTGAAAAACTGTTTTTT. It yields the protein CASSEMGRAVEKLFF.

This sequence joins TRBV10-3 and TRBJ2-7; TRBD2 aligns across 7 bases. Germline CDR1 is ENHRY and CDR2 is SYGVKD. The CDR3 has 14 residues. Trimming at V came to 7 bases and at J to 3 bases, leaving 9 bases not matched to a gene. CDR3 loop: CAIKSSGDGYEQYF. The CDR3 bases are TGTGCCATCAAATCAAGCGGGGATGGCTACGAGCAGTACTTC.

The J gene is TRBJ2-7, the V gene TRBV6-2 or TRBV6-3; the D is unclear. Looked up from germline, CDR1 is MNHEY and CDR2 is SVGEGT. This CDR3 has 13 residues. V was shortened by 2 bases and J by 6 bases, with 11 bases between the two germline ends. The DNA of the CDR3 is TGTGCCAGCAGTTACCTCGTTACACGCGAGCAGTACTTC. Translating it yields CASSYLVTREQYF.

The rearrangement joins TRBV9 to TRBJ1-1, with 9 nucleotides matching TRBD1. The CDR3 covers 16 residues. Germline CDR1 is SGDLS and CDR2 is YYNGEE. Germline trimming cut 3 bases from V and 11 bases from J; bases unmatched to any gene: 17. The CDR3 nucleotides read TGTGCCAGCAGCGGCGCGGGACAGGGTTCCCGTATTCGGGCTTTCTTT. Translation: CASSGAGQGSRIRAFF.

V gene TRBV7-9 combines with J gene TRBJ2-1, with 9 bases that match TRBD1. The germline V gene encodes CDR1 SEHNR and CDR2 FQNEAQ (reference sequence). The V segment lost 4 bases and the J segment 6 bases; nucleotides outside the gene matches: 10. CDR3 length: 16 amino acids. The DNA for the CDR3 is TGTGCCAGCAGCTCAGCTCGGGACAGGGTTATCAATGAGCAGTTCTTC. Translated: CASSSARDRVINEQFF. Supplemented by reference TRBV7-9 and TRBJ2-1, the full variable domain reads DTGVSQNPRHKITKRGQNVTFRCDPISEHNRLYWYRQTLGQGPEFLTYFQNEAQLEKSRLLSDRFSAERPKGSFSTLEIQRTEQGDSAMYLCASSSARDRVINEQFFGPGTRLTVL.